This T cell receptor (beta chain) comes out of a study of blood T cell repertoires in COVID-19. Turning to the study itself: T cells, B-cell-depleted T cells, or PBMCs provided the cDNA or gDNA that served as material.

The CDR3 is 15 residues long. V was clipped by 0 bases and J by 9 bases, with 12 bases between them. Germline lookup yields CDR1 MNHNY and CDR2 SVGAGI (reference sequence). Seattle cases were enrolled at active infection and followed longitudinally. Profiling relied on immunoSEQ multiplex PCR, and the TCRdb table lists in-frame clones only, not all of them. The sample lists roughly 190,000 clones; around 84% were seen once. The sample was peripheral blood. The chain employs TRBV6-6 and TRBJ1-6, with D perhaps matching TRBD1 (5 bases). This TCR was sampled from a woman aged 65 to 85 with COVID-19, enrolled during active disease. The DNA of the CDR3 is TGTGCCAGCAGTTACTCAGGGCAGGGAGGTTCACCCCTCCACTTT. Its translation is CASSYSGQGGSPLHF.